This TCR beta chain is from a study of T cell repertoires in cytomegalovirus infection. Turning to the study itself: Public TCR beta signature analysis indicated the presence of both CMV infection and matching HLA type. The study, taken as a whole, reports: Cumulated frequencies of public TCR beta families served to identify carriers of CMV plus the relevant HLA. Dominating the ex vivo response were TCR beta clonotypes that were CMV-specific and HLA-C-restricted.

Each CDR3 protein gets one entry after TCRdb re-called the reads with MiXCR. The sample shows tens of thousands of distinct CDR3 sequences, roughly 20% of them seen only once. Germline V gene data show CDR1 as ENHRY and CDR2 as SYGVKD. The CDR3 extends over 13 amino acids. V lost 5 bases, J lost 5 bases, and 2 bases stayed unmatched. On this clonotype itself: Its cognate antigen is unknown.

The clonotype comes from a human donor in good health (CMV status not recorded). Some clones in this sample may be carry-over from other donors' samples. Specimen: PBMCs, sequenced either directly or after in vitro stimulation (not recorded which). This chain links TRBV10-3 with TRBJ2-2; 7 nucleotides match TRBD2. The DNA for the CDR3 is TGTGCCATCAGTCTGCGGGGGACCGGGGAGCTGTTTTTT. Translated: CAISLRGTGELFF.